A single sample gave rise to the 28 T cell receptor beta chains below, sequenced in a study of cytomegalovirus exposure and HLA in healthy donors. Researchers ran the PCR with 60 Vbeta and 13 Jbeta primers. The data were produced by immunoSEQ multiplex PCR, yet TCRdb's version contains in-frame clones alone and is incomplete. The repertoire holds 100,000 or so clones, with about 80% as singletons. Source material: PBMCs. All receptors come from a man under 40 in good health and CMV-seropositive.

This rearrangement joins TRBV5-6 to TRBJ2-3, with D possibly matching TRBD2 (5 bases). The V gene's germline CDR1 is SGHDT and CDR2 YYEEEE. The CDR3 loop spans 17 amino acids. V was cut by 0 bases and J by 1 base, with 15 bases left in between. The CDR3 is CASSLAWERMGTDTQYF. CDR3 bases: TGTGCCAGCAGCTTGGCCTGGGAGAGAATGGGCACAGATACGCAGTATTTT.

The chain has TRBV30 and TRBJ2-7, with TRBD1 matching over 7 bases. The CDR3 has 16 amino acids. Germline lookup yields CDR1 GTSNPN and CDR2 SVGIG (reference sequence). The V segment lost 2 bases and the J segment 0 bases; nucleotides outside the gene matches: 10. CDR3 residues: CAWSKAGGPLSYEQYV. As DNA, the CDR3 is TGTGCCTGGAGTAAGGCAGGGGGACCCCTCTCCTACGAGCAGTACGTC.

The chain uses TRBV5-1 and TRBJ1-1; 11 positions agree with TRBD1. The CDR3 consists of 15 residues. From germline, CDR1 is SGHRS and CDR2 YFSETQ. V lost 2 bases, J lost 5 bases, and 5 bases stayed unmatched. The CDR3 DNA sequence: TGCGCCAGCAGCTTAGGACAGGGGGCTCGGACTGAAGCTTTCTTT. It specifies CASSLGQGARTEAFF. Supplemented by reference TRBV5-1 and TRBJ1-1, the full variable domain reads KAGVTQTPRYLIKTRGQQVTLSCSPISGHRSVSWYQQTPGQGLQFLFEYFSETQRNKGNFPGRFSGRQFSNSRSEMNVSTLELGDSALYLCASSLGQGARTEAFFGQGTRLTVV.

This rearrangement joins TRBV11-3 to TRBJ2-7, with D perhaps matching TRBD2 (6 bases). Germline CDR1 and CDR2: SGHNT and YENEEA. The CDR3 runs 17 residues. V shed 1 base and J shed 0 bases, with 16 bases lying between them. The CDR3 nucleotides read TGTGCCAGCAGCTTAGTCGATCGGACTACCCGCTCCTACGAGCAGTACTTC. Translation: CASSLVDRTTRSYEQYF.

Written as DNA, the CDR3 is TGTGCCAGCAGCCAGAGGCGTGAAGCTTTCTTT. Encoded protein: CASSQRREAFF. V usage is TRBV7-2 and J usage is TRBJ1-1; no firm D call. Trimming removed 5 bases from V and 7 bases from J, with 8 bases in between. The CDR3 spans 11 residues. Germline CDR1 and CDR2: SGHTA and FQGNSA. Drawing the rest from reference TRBV7-2 and TRBJ1-1, the complete variable domain is GAGVSQSPSNKVTEKGKDVELRCDPISGHTALYWYRQSLGQGLEFLIYFQGNSAPDKSGLPSDRFSAERTGGSVSTLTIQRTQQEDSAVYLCASSQRREAFFGQGTRLTVV.

The chain combines TRBV10-3 with TRBJ2-2; D is unresolved. The CDR3 is 16 residues long. The germline V gene has CDR1 ENHRY and CDR2 SYGVKD. V lost 5 bases, J lost 2 bases, and 15 bases lay in between. The CDR3 DNA reads as TGTGCCATCAGTTTGATCCCTGCGGTTAACACCGGGGAGCTGTTTTTT. Translating it yields CAISLIPAVNTGELFF.

The chain links TRBV5-3 to TRBJ2-7, with 7 bases aligning to TRBD2. TRBV5-3 has ORF status, its function being uncertain. Trimming at V came to 4 bases and at J to 0 bases, leaving 13 bases not matched to a gene. This CDR3 is built from 17 residues. The CDR3 nucleotides read TGTGCCAGAAGCCCGGGGAGGGTCATCCGGAGCTCCTACGAGCAGTACGTC. This codes for CARSPGRVIRSSYEQYV.

This chain uses TRBV9 with TRBJ2-5; TRBD2 agrees at 7 bases. Germline CDR1 and CDR2: SGDLS and YYNGEE. The CDR3 loop spans 13 amino acids. The J segment lost 1 base and the V segment lost 5 bases, leaving 2 bases of the junction unmatched. DNA for the CDR3: TGTGCCAGCAGTGCTAGCGGCCAAGAGACCCAGTACTTC. Translated, it gives CASSASGQETQYF.

This rearrangement joins TRBV19 to TRBJ2-1; TRBD2 agrees at 10 bases. The junction had 10 bases not matched to a gene; V was cut back by 8 bases and J by 6 bases. Germline loops: CDR1 LNHDA, CDR2 SQIVND (reference sequence). This CDR3 comprises 15 residues. CDR3 in amino acids: CASRKRSGRSNEQFF. DNA for the CDR3: TGTGCCAGTCGAAAGCGTAGCGGGAGGAGCAATGAGCAGTTCTTC.

In this sample, this clone turned up once. The V and J genes are TRBV6-1 and TRBJ1-5; possible D gene TRBD1, 5 bases. The V gene's germline CDR1 is MNHNS and CDR2 SASEGT. V lost 1 base and J 4 bases, leaving 20 bases between the germline ends. CDR3 length equals 18 residues. The CDR3 here is CASSEGGPGLGTNQPQHF. The CDR3 nucleotides read TGTGCCAGCAGTGAAGGAGGCCCGGGACTAGGGACGAATCAGCCCCAGCATTTT.

V and J are TRBV27 and TRBJ2-5; TRBD1 is a possible D gene (5 bases). Germline values: CDR1 MNHEY, CDR2 SMNVEV (reference sequence). The V end was cut by 3 bases, the J end by 5 bases, with 16 bases between. The CDR3 covers 15 residues. CDR3 sequence: CASSFLSQGRETQYF. CDR3 bases: TGTGCCAGCAGTTTTCTGTCGCAGGGTCGTGAGACCCAGTACTTC.

The rearrangement uses TRBV28 and TRBJ2-7; 7 bases line up with TRBD1. There are 18 residues in the CDR3. Trimming at V came to 3 bases and at J to 0 bases, leaving 14 bases not matched to a gene. Germline-derived CDR1 and CDR2 are MDHEN and SYDVKM. The CDR3 nucleotides read TGTGCCAGCAGTTTTAGGGGACAGTCTCAGCGGAGCTCCTACGAGCAGTACTTC. It yields the protein CASSFRGQSQRSSYEQYF.

The CDR3 loop reads CASMAAGVWEQYV. CDR3 nucleotide sequence: TGTGCCAGCATGGCCGCGGGGGTTTGGGAGCAGTACGTC. The chain uses TRBV2 and TRBJ2-7, with 7 bases matching TRBD2. Germline assignment: CDR1 SNHLY and CDR2 FYNNEI. The CDR3 is 13 amino acids. The ends lost 7 bases at V and 7 bases at J; junction bases unmatched: 10.

This chain uses TRBV19 with TRBJ2-3; 7 nucleotides agree with TRBD1. The CDR3 is 14 residues long. The V gene's germline CDR1 is LNHDA and CDR2 SQIVND (reference sequence). J lost 2 bases, V lost 5 bases, and 4 bases had no gene match. CDR3 amino acids: CASSPGGPTDTQYF. The CDR3 nucleotides are TGTGCCAGTAGTCCAGGGGGTCCCACAGATACGCAGTATTTT.

The chain is built from TRBV19 and TRBJ2-3; TRBD2 matches 7 bases. CDR1 and CDR2 (germline): LNHDA, SQIVND (reference sequence). This CDR3 contains 15 residues. With V trimmed by 5 bases and J by 5 bases, 10 bases remained unmatched. CDR3 DNA sequence: TGTGCCAGTAGTCCATTCCCTAGCGGCCTAGATACGCAGTATTTT. This gives the protein CASSPFPSGLDTQYF.

A few counts support this clone. The chain recombines TRBV6-5 with TRBJ2-1; 12 nucleotides agree with TRBD2. Germline lookup yields CDR1 MNHEY and CDR2 SVGAGI. This CDR3 has 15 residues. With 6 bases clipped from V and 8 bases from J, the junction kept 8 bases outside the gene matches. The CDR3 sequence is CASSPRLAGAHEQFF. The CDR3 bases are TGTGCCAGCAGCCCCCGACTAGCGGGAGCCCATGAGCAGTTCTTC.

The chain carries TRBV6-1 and TRBJ2-7; 7 bases are a match to TRBD2. Unmatched junction bases numbered 8, after V lost 1 base and J lost 2 bases. The CDR3 consists of 16 residues. Germline V gene sequence: CDR1 MNHNS, CDR2 SASEGT. The CDR3 DNA is TGTGCCAGCAGTGAAGGCGGATGGGGGAGGGCCTACGAGCAGTACTTC. It translates to CASSEGGWGRAYEQYF.

The chain joins TRBV5-6 to TRBJ1-3; a weak D match, TRBD1 (5 bases). Germline V gives CDR1 SGHDT, CDR2 YYEEEE. The CDR3 covers 15 residues. Trimming removed 4 bases at V and 0 bases at J, with 11 bases between. The chain's CDR3 is CASSLPQGSGNTIYF. For the CDR3, the DNA is TGTGCCAGCAGCCTACCCCAGGGCTCTGGAAACACCATATATTTT.

CDR3 nucleotides: TGTGCCAGCAGAGGGCAGGGGGCAGAACCCGGGGCCAACGTCCTGACTTTC. Amino acids: CASRGQGAEPGANVLTF. The chain is built from TRBV5-4 and TRBJ2-6; TRBD1 aligns across 8 bases. The CDR3 sequence is 17 residues long. Trimming at V came to 5 bases and at J to 4 bases, leaving 11 bases not matched to a gene. Germline values: CDR1 SGHNT, CDR2 YYREEE (reference sequence). The full variable domain, with the rest looked up from reference TRBV5-4 and TRBJ2-6, is ETGVTQSPTHLIKTRGQQVTLRCSSQSGHNTVSWYQQALGQGPQFIFQYYREEENGRGNFPPRFSGLQFPNYSSELNVNALELDDSALYLCASRGQGAEPGANVLTFGAGSRLTVL.

The chain uses TRBV6-1 and TRBJ1-4, with 9 positions matching TRBD1. This CDR3 region has 13 residues. Germline lookup yields CDR1 MNHNS and CDR2 SASEGT. The V gene end was trimmed by 6 bases and the J gene end by 8 bases; junction bases not matched to a gene: 4. The DNA for the CDR3 is TGTGCCAGCAGGGGGACAGGGAGAGAAAAACTGTTTTTT. Translating gives CASRGTGREKLFF.

The genes are TRBV18 and TRBJ1-2; 8 bases are shared with TRBD1. With V trimmed by 0 bases and J by 7 bases, 4 bases remained unmatched. Germline V gene lookup returns CDR1 KGHSH and CDR2 LQKENI. The CDR3 extends over 14 amino acids. The CDR3 here is CASSPPGQGSGYTF. The CDR3 DNA sequence: TGTGCCAGCTCACCACCCGGACAGGGAAGTGGCTACACCTTC.

The chain couples TRBV6-1 to TRBJ1-5, with D possibly being TRBD1 (6 bases). Germline-derived CDR1 and CDR2 are MNHNS and SASEGT. The length of the CDR3 is 14 residues. V lost 2 bases, J lost 7 bases, and 12 bases lay in between. The DNA of the CDR3 is TGTGCCAGCAGTGAACGGGGGGGCAGACAGCCCCAGCATTTT. Translation gives CASSERGGRQPQHF.

This clone was observed a handful of times. The chain is built from TRBV27 and TRBJ2-7, with TRBD1 matching 7 bases. CDR1 is MNHEY, CDR2 SMNVEV, per germline (reference sequence). V trimming: 5 bases; J trimming: 7 bases; junction bases outside the gene matches: 8. CDR3 length: 13 amino acids. For the CDR3, the DNA is TGTGCCAGCAGTCGACAGGGAGAAAGGGAGCAGTACTTC. Translation: CASSRQGEREQYF.

This chain links TRBV5-1 with TRBJ2-7, with 8 bases that match TRBD1. Trimming removed 4 bases from V and 3 bases from J; junction bases left unmatched: 12. The CDR3 loop spans 16 amino acids. CDR1 is SGHRS and CDR2 is YFSETQ in the germline V gene. The DNA of the CDR3 is TGCGCCAGCAGCCTATTCGGGGGCGGACAGGGCTACGAGCAGTACGTC. Encoded protein: CASSLFGGGQGYEQYV.

In regard to this clone: One end of the junction does not line up with germline, which may come from a read error. V usage is TRBV7-3 and J usage is TRBJ1-1; 7 nucleotides line up with TRBD1. Germline lookup yields CDR1 SGHTA and CDR2 FQGTGA. The CDR3 sequence is 13 residues long. In DNA form, the CDR3 reads TGTGCCAGCAGCCTAACAGGGGACACTGAAGCTTTCTTT. It encodes CASSLTGDTEAFF. Using reference TRBV7-3 and TRBJ1-1 for the parts outside the CDR3, the full variable domain is GAGVSQTPSNKVTEKGKYVELRCDPISGHTALYWYRQSLGQGPEFLIYFQGTGAADDSGLPNDRFFAVRPEGSVSTLKIQRTERGDSAVYLCASSLTGDTEAFFGQGTRLTVV.

The V call is TRBV7-3, the J call TRBJ2-1, with TRBD2 matching 11 bases. This CDR3 has 16 residues. CDR1 and CDR2 from the germline V gene are SGHTA and FQGTGA. V gave up 5 bases and J gave up 10 bases; unmatched junction bases: 13. This CDR3 reads CASSKVVTSGSGEQFF. Written as DNA, the CDR3 is TGTGCCAGCAGCAAAGTGGTAACTAGCGGGAGTGGAGAGCAGTTCTTC.

This clone was seen just once. The chain combines TRBV19 with TRBJ1-1; TRBD1 might be the D (5 bases). The CDR3 contains 15 residues. Germline V gene data show CDR1 as LNHDA and CDR2 as SQIVND (reference sequence). V was pared by 3 bases and J by 4 bases, with 15 bases between. CDR3: CASSMIRGTGTEAFF. The CDR3 nucleotides are TGTGCCAGTAGTATGATTCGGGGGACGGGCACTGAAGCTTTCTTT.

The rearrangement links TRBV5-1 to TRBJ2-1; TRBD1 might be the D (6 bases). V lost 0 bases and J lost 10, with 8 bases in between. Germline values: CDR1 SGHRS, CDR2 YFSETQ. This CDR3 contains 12 residues. The CDR3 protein is CASSLAQGEQFF. CDR3 sequence (DNA): TGCGCCAGCAGCTTGGCCCAGGGGGAGCAGTTCTTC.